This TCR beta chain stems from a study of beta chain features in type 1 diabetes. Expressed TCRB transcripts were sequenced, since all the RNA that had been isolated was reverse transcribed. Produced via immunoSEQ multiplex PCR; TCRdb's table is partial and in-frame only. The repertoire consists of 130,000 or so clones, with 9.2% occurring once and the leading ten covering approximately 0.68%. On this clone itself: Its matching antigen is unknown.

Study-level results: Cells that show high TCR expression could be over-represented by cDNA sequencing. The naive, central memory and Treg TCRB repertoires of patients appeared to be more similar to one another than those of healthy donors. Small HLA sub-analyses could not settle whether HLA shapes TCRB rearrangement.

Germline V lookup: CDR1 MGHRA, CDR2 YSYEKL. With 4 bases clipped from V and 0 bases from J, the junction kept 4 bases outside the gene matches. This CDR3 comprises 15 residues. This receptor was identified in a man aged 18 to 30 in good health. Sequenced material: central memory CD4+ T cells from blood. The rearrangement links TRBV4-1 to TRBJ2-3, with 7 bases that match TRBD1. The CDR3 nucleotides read TGCGCCAGCAGCCCCGGGACAGTTAGCACAGATACGCAGTATTTT. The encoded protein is CASSPGTVSTDTQYF.